The rows below give T cell receptor beta chains drawn from one sample of a study of response to subunit inactivated influenza vaccine. MiXCR, applied by TCRdb to the RT-PCR reads, yields one record per CDR3 protein. The sample lists hundreds of thousands of distinct CDR3 sequences, around 22% occurring once. This sample comprised PBMCs from blood, obtained less than 22 months after vaccination. The source of these receptors is a man between 50 and 75 years old who received an inactivated influenza vaccine. Each CDR3 is given with its conserved first and last residue. Each record gives: CDR3 DNA, CDR3 protein, V gene, clone size, J gene, D gene. D genes are given only for firm matches. A clone size is listed for some rows: how often the clone was seen (once, few, many), or a class if it is expanded.

TGCGCCAGCAGCCACCCCCGTTCAGGAGGATTCGGAGAGACCCAGTACTTC | CASSHPRSGGFGETQYF | TRBV4-1 | many | TRBJ2-5 | -
TGCAGTGCTCGTCAGGGGGCTTTCACTGAAGCTTTCTTT | CSARQGAFTEAFF | TRBV20-1 | few | TRBJ1-1 | TRBD1
TGTGCCAGCAGTTTAGTCGGCCGGGTCGACACCATATATTTT | CASSLVGRVDTIYF | TRBV12-3/TRBV12-4 | few | TRBJ1-3 | -
TGTGCCAGCAGTGAGCGACAGGGTACGAACACTGAAGCTTTCTTT | CASSERQGTNTEAFF | TRBV2 | many | TRBJ1-1 | TRBD1
TGTGCCAGCAGTTTAAGGGACGCGGGATCCCAGCATTTT | CASSLRDAGSQHF | TRBV12-3/TRBV12-4 | many | TRBJ1-5 | -
TGTGCCAGCAGGGAAAGGGCGGGTACGGACGGAAACACCATATATTTT | CASRERAGTDGNTIYF | TRBV25-1 | - | TRBJ1-3 | -
TGTGCCAGCAGCCGCCCAGGGCGAGGCACTGAAGCTTTCTTT | CASSRPGRGTEAFF | TRBV16 | many | TRBJ1-1 | -
TGTGCCAGCAGCAAACAGGGTAATGAGCAGTTCTTC | CASSKQGNEQFF | TRBV4-2 | - | TRBJ2-1 | -
TGTGCCAGCAGTAAGGGGGGATCTGGAAACACCATATATTTT | CASSKGGSGNTIYF | TRBV25-1 | many | TRBJ1-3 | -
TGCGCCAGCAGCCAAGTTGGGGGGAACGGCTACACCTTC | CASSQVGGNGYTF | TRBV4-3 | few | TRBJ1-2 | -
TGTGCCATCAGAACAGGGGGGGAGAACACTGAAGCTTTCTTT | CAIRTGGENTEAFF | TRBV10-3 | few | TRBJ1-1 | TRBD1